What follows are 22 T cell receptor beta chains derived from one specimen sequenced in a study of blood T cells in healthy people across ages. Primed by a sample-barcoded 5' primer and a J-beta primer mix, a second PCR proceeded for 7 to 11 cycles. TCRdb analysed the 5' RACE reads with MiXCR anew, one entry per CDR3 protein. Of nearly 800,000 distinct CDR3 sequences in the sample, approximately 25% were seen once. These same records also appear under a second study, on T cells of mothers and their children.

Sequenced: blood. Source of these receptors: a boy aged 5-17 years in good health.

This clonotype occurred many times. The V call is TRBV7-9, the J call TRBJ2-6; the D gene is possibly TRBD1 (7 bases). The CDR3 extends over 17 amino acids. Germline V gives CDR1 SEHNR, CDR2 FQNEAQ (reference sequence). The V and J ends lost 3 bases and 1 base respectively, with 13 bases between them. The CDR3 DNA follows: TGTGCCAGCAGCTTTCAGGGGGAGGCTTCTGGGGCCAACGTCCTGACTTTC. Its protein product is CASSFQGEASGANVLTF.

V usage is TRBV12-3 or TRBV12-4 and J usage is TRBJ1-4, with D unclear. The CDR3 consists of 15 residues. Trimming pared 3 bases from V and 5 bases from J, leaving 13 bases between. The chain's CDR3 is CASSFSEGGNEKLFF. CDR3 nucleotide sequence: TGTGCCAGCAGTTTCAGCGAAGGCGGAAATGAAAAACTGTTTTTT.

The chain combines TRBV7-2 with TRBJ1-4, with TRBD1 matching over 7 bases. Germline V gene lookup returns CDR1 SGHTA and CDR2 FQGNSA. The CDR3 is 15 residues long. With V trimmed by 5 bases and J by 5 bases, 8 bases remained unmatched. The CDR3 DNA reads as TGTGCCAGCAGCCAAAACAGGGGTCTAAATGAAAAACTGTTTTTT. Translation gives CASSQNRGLNEKLFF. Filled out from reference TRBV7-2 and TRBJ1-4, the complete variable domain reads GAGVSQSPSNKVTEKGKDVELRCDPISGHTALYWYRQSLGQGLEFLIYFQGNSAPDKSGLPSDRFSAERTGGSVSTLTIQRTQQEDSAVYLCASSQNRGLNEKLFFGSGTQLSVL.

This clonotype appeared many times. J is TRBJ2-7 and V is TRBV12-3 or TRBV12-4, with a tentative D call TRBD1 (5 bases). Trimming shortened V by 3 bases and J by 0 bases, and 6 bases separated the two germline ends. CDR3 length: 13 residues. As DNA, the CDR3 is TGTGCCAGCAGTTTCGACAGCTCCTACGAGCAGTACTTC. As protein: CASSFDSSYEQYF.

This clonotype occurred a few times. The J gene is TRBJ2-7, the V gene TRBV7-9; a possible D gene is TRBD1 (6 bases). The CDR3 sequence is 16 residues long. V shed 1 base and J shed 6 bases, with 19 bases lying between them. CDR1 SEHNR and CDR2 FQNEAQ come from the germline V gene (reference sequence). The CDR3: CASSLGQGSVLLEQYF. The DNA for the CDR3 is TGTGCCAGCAGCTTAGGCCAGGGGAGCGTCTTACTCGAGCAGTACTTC.

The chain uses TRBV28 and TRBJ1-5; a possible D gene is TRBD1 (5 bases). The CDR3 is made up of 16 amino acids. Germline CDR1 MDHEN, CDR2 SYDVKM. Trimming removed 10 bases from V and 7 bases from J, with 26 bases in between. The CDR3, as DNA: TGTGCCACCCAGCATTATAGGACACTTAAGGTCCAGCCCCAGCATTTT. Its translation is CATQHYRTLKVQPQHF.

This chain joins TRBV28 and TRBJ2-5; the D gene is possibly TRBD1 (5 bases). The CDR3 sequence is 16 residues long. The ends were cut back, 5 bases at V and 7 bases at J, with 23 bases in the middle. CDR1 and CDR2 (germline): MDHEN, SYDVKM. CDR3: CASSPHRQTSKVTQYF. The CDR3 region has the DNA TGTGCCAGCAGTCCCCACCGACAGACGTCGAAGGTGACCCAGTACTTC.

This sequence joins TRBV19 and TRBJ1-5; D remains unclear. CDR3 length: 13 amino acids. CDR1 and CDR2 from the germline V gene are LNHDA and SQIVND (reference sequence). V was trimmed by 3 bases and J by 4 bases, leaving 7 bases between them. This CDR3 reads CASSMADNQPQHF. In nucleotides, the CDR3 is TGTGCCAGTAGTATGGCGGATAATCAGCCCCAGCATTTT. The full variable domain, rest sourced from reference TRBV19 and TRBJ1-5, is DGGITQSPKYLFRKEGQNVTLSCEQNLNHDAMYWYRQDPGQGLRLIYYSQIVNDFQKGDIAEGYSVSREKKESFPLTVTSAQKNPTAFYLCASSMADNQPQHFGDGTRLSIL.

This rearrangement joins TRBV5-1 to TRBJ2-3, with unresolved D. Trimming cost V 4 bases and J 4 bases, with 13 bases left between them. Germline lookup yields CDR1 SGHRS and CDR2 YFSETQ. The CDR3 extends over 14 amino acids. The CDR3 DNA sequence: TGCGCCAGCAGCGACCAGACTGTACCAGATACGCAGTATTTT. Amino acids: CASSDQTVPDTQYF.

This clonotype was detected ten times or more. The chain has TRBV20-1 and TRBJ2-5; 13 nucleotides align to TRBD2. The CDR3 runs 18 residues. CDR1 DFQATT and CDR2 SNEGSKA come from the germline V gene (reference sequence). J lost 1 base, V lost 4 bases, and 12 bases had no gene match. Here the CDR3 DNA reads TGCAGTGCTAAGAAAACGGGACTAGCGGGGATACTCCAAGAGACCCAGTACTTC. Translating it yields CSAKKTGLAGILQETQYF.

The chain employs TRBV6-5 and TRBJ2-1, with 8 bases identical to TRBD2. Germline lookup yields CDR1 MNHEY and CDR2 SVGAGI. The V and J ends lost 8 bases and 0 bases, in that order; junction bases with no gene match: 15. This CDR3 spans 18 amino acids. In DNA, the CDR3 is TGTGCCAGCGGGGCCGGGAGGGCCCTCGTTAGCTCCTACAATGAGCAGTTCTTC. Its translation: CASGAGRALVSSYNEQFF.

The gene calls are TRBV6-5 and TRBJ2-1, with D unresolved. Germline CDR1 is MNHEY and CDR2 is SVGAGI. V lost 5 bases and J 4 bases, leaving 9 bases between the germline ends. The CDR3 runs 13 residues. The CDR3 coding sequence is TGTGCCAGCAGTATCGGATTTTACAATGAGCAGTTCTTC. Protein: CASSIGFYNEQFF.

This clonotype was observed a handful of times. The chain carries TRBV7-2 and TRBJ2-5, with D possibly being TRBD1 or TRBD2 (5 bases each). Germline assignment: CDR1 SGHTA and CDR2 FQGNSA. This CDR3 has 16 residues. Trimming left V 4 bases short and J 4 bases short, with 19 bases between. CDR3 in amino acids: CASSSIGTPGPETQYF. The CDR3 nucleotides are TGTGCCAGCAGCTCGATCGGGACCCCGGGCCCAGAGACCCAGTACTTC.

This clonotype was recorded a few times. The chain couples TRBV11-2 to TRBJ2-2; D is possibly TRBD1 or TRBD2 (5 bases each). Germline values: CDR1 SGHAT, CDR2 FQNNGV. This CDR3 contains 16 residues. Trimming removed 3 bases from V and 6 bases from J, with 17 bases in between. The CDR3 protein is CASSFLRGRSSGELFF. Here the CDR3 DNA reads TGTGCCAGCAGCTTTCTCCGGGGACGAAGCTCCGGGGAGCTGTTTTTT.

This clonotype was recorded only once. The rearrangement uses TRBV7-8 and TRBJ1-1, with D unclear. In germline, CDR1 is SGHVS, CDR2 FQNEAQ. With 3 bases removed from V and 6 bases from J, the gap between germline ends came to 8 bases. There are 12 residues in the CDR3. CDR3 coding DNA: TGTGCCAGCAGCTTTTCCTCGGCTGAAGCTTTCTTT. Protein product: CASSFSSAEAFF.

For the CDR3, the DNA is TGTGCCAGCAGCTTAGGAATGGGTAGCGAAGCTTTCTTT. The encoded protein is CASSLGMGSEAFF. The chain carries TRBV7-2 and TRBJ1-1, with D unclear. The V gene's germline CDR1 is SGHTA and CDR2 FQGNSA. The CDR3 has 13 amino acids. The ends were cut back, 1 base at V and 8 bases at J, with 11 bases in the middle.

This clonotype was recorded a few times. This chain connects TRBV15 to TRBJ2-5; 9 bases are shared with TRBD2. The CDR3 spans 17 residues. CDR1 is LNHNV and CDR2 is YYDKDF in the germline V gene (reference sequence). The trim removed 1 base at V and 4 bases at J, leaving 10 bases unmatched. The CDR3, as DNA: TGTGCCACCAGCAGAGGCACGACTAGCGGTCCTGGAGAGACCCAGTACTTC. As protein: CATSRGTTSGPGETQYF.

CDR3 protein: CASSSQPRDTQYF. Written as DNA, the CDR3 is TGTGCCAGCAGCTCACAGCCACGAGATACGCAGTATTTT. The rearrangement joins TRBV7-3 to TRBJ2-3; D not resolved. The germline V gene has CDR1 SGHTA and CDR2 FQGTGA. The CDR3 contains 13 residues. The V and J ends lost 4 bases and 5 bases respectively, with 10 bases between them.

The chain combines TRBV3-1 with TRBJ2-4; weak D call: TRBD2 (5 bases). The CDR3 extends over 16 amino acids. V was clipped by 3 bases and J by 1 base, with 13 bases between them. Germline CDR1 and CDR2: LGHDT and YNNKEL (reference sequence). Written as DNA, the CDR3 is TGTGCCAGCAGCCACGACGGCGGGTTGGCCAAAAACATTCAGTACTTC. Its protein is CASSHDGGLAKNIQYF.

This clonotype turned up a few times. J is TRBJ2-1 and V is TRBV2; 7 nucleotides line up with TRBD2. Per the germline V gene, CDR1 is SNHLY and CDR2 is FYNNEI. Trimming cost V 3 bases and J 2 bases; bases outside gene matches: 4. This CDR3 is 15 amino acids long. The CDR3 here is CASSDLAETYNEQFF. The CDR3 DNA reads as TGTGCCAGCAGTGACCTAGCGGAGACCTACAATGAGCAGTTCTTC.

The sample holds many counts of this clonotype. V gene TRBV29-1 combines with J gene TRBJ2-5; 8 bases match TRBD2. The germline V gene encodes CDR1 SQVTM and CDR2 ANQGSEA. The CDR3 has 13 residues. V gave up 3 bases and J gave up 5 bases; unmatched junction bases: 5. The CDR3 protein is CSVDGGAAETQYF. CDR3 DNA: TGCAGCGTTGACGGGGGGGCCGCGGAGACCCAGTACTTC.

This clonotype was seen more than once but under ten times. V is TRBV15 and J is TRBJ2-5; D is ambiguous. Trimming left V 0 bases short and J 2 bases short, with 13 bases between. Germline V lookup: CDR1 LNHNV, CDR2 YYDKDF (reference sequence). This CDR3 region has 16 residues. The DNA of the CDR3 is TGTGCCACCAGCAGAGATCTCCAGGTGGGGCAAGAGACCCAGTACTTC. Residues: CATSRDLQVGQETQYF.